A selection of T cell receptor beta chains follows, all from one sample in a study of T cells in localized non-small cell lung cancer. Using immunoSEQ multiplex PCR, the repertoire was profiled, and TCRdb retains in-frame clones only, with some absent. The sample comprises more than 25,000 clones, about 88% of which are singletons, and around a tenth rests with the top ten. This material consisted of peripheral blood, taken before any cancer treatment. The source of these receptors is a woman aged 35-75 years with stage I lung adenocarcinoma. CDR3s include the opening cysteine and the closing phenylalanine or tryptophan. Fields, in order: clone size, V gene, CDR3 protein. Some rows have no size entry. The others give once, few or many, or a class for an expanded clone.

- | TRBV10-1 | CASTRHRGETEAFF
- | TRBV28 | CASSAFTGGSEAFF
- | TRBV12-1 | CASSPRNRGRMNTEAFF
- | TRBV7-2 | CASSPQGGYYEQFF
- | TRBV7-8 | CASSFKGGTEAFF
few | TRBV7-2 | CASSATGGALSGYTF
- | TRBV28 | CATLAEWGADGYTF
- | TRBV20-1 | CSAISYEQYF
- | TRBV5-1 | CASSLAGNEQFF
- | TRBV28 | CASSLLVGTEQYF
- | TRBV7-3 | CASSLNGQASGRTSEQFF
- | TRBV30 | CACPLAIQVDTQYF
- | TRBV7-9 | CASSLSPGGGALDTQYF
- | TRBV19 | CASSIMRGRGETQYF
once | TRBV29-1 | CSAGGLRETQYF
- | TRBV27 | CASSWDPEGETQYF
- | TRBV27 | CASREPGQGRPEAFF
- | TRBV29-1 | CSVAPNLAGGLYNEQFF
- | TRBV19 | CASSNLDGSRKAFF
- | TRBV5-1 | CASSYEGARTEAFF